Listed below are T cell receptor beta chains from one sample, sequenced in a study of metastatic and nonmetastatic thyroid tumors. TCRdb re-clonotyped the PCR reads via MiXCR. Among approximately 50,000 clones listed, approximately 4.1% were seen once. Material for sequencing was blood. The receptors come from a female donor with papillary thyroid cancer or a benign thyroid nodule (not recorded which). Some clones in this sample may be carry-over from other donors' samples. CDR3s include the opening cysteine and the closing phenylalanine or tryptophan. D genes are given only for firm matches. Clone size is given for some rows only: seen once, a few or many times, or a class if the clone is expanded.

j_call clone_size v_call d_call cdr3_aa cdr3_nt
TRBJ1-2 many TRBV7-9 TRBD1 CASSSTGGGSYGYTF TGTGCCAGCAGCTCGACAGGGGGCGGGAGCTATGGCTACACCTTC
TRBJ2-3 few TRBV18 . CASSPRQASTDTQYF TGTGCCAGCTCACCACGACAGGCTAGCACAGATACGCAGTATTTT
TRBJ2-2 many TRBV14 TRBD1 CASSQPTGYEVTGELFF TGTGCCAGCAGCCAACCGACAGGGTACGAGGTCACCGGGGAGCTGTTTTTT
TRBJ2-4 many TRBV5-8 . CASSYRVLAKNIQYF TGTGCCAGCAGCTACAGGGTTCTTGCCAAAAACATTCAGTACTTC
TRBJ2-5 many TRBV29-1 . CSVKTDQETQYF TGCAGCGTTAAGACGGACCAAGAGACCCAGTACTTC
TRBJ1-3 many TRBV10-2 . CASSDGTYSGNTIYF TGCGCCAGCAGTGATGGGACCTACTCCGGAAACACCATATATTTT
TRBJ2-7 few TRBV6-1 TRBD1 CASTKLGQVYEQYF TGTGCCAGCACCAAGTTAGGACAGGTCTACGAGCAGTACTTC
TRBJ2-2 many TRBV2 TRBD1 CASSVRTGGDRRGGELFF TGTGCCAGCAGCGTTCGGACAGGGGGCGATCGGAGGGGCGGGGAGCTGTTTTTT
TRBJ1-1 many TRBV5-1 TRBD1 CASRYRGGTEAFF TGCGCCAGCAGGTACAGGGGGGGGACTGAAGCTTTCTTT
TRBJ1-5 . TRBV12-3/TRBV12-4 TRBD1 CACSTGGVVQPQHF TGTGCCTGCAGTACAGGGGGAGTTGTTCAGCCCCAGCATTTT
TRBJ1-6 medium-sized TRBV6-1 TRBD1 CASSDRTGGSPLHF TGTGCCAGCAGTGATAGGACAGGGGGTTCACCCCTCCACTTT
TRBJ1-1 many TRBV5-6 . CASSLATGWARDTEAFF TGTGCCAGCAGCTTGGCCACGGGTTGGGCACGGGACACTGAAGCTTTCTTT
TRBJ2-3 medium-sized TRBV6-1 TRBD2 CASSVQAGGPGDTQYF TGTGCCAGCAGTGTTCAAGCGGGAGGGCCAGGGGATACGCAGTATTTT
TRBJ1-5 . TRBV6-2/TRBV6-3 TRBD1 CASTGTGSQPQHF TGTGCCAGCACCGGGACAGGGAGTCAGCCCCAGCATTTT
TRBJ2-7 many TRBV19 . CASSIGGATYEQYF TGTGCCAGTAGTATTGGGGGGGCCACCTACGAGCAGTACTTC
TRBJ1-2 many TRBV30 TRBD1 CAWSVRRSWDRDGYTF TGTGCCTGGAGTGTACGGAGAAGTTGGGACAGGGATGGCTACACCTTC
TRBJ2-1 many TRBV9 TRBD2 CASSPRLAGGSHNEQFF TGTGCCAGCAGCCCGAGACTAGCGGGAGGGTCCCACAATGAGCAGTTCTTC
TRBJ1-5 many TRBV11-2 . CASSEGEGFGNQPQHF TGTGCCAGCAGCGAAGGGGAGGGGTTCGGCAATCAGCCCCAGCATTTT
TRBJ2-1 medium-sized TRBV24-1 . CATSDLRADYNEQFF TGTGCCACCAGTGATTTGAGGGCAGATTACAATGAGCAGTTCTTC
TRBJ2-7 . TRBV9 . CARSIGPEYEQYF TGTGCCAGAAGCATAGGGCCGGAGTACGAGCAGTACTTC
TRBJ2-3 many TRBV12-3/TRBV12-4 . CASSRGQSSTDTQYF TGTGCCAGCAGTCGAGGACAGTCTAGCACAGATACGCAGTATTTT
TRBJ2-7 few TRBV20-1 TRBD2 CSAGLAGIDEQYF TGCAGTGCGGGACTAGCGGGCATCGACGAGCAGTACTTC
TRBJ1-1 many TRBV7-8 TRBD1 CASSLTGGTEAFF TGTGCCAGCAGCTTAACAGGGGGCACTGAAGCTTTCTTT
TRBJ2-1 few TRBV19 . CAGSIGGLRYNEQFF TGTGCCGGTAGTATTGGGGGGCTTCGTTACAATGAGCAGTTCTTC
TRBJ1-2 few TRBV6-1 . CASSEARGTGYGYTF TGTGCCAGCAGTGAAGCGCGGGGTACAGGCTATGGCTACACCTTC
TRBJ2-2 many TRBV27 TRBD1 CASSVDRGGGELFF TGTGCCAGCAGTGTGGACAGGGGCGGGGGGGAGCTGTTTTTT
TRBJ2-1 many TRBV4-1 TRBD2 CASSQGLAGYNEQFF TGCGCCAGCAGCCAAGGACTAGCGGGATACAATGAGCAGTTCTTC
TRBJ2-2 . TRBV6-5 . CASSYGGVTGELFF TGTGCCAGCAGTTACGGGGGAGTTACCGGGGAGCTGTTTTTT
TRBJ2-1 few TRBV5-1 . CASSPRGANEQFF TGCGCCAGCAGCCCCAGGGGAGCCAATGAGCAGTTCTTC
TRBJ1-1 many TRBV11-1 . CASSAGGGGFYGTEAFF TGTGCCAGCAGCGCGGGGGGCGGGGGGTTCTACGGCACTGAAGCTTTCTTT
TRBJ2-6 many TRBV4-1 . CASSQDTGSGANVLTF TGCGCCAGCAGCCAAGATACCGGGAGTGGGGCCAACGTCCTGACTTTC
TRBJ2-1 many TRBV20-1 . CSAEATKPNEQFF TGCAGTGCTGAGGCGACTAAGCCAAATGAGCAGTTCTTC
TRBJ2-2 many TRBV6-1 . CASSENPPGRGGGELFF TGTGCCAGCAGTGAGAACCCCCCCGGGAGAGGAGGCGGGGAGCTGTTTTTT
TRBJ1-5 . TRBV2 . CAIRSRTANNQPQHF TGTGCCATCAGGTCTCGGACGGCGAACAATCAGCCCCAGCATTTT
TRBJ2-1 few TRBV5-1 TRBD2 CASSLGGSYDHEQFF TGCGCCAGCAGCTTGGGCGGGAGCTACGACCATGAGCAGTTCTTC
TRBJ1-4 many TRBV6-2/TRBV6-3 . CASSSLPEGEKLFF TGTGCCAGCAGTTCCCTGCCTGAGGGAGAAAAACTGTTTTTT
TRBJ2-5 many TRBV24-1 . CATSDAKGRQETQYF TGTGCCACCAGTGACGCGAAGGGACGGCAAGAGACCCAGTACTTC
TRBJ2-7 . TRBV6-2/TRBV6-3 . CASSTYRISSYEQYF TGTGCCAGCAGCACCTACCGCATCAGCTCCTACGAGCAGTACTTC
TRBJ2-5 many TRBV20-1 TRBD2 CSASSGREQETQYF TGCAGTGCTTCTAGCGGGAGGGAACAAGAGACCCAGTACTTC
TRBJ2-2 . TRBV7-3 . CASSPSGQNTGELFF TGTGCCAGCAGCCCCTCGGGACAGAACACCGGGGAGCTGTTTTTT
TRBJ2-3 many TRBV20-1 . CSAARGAALNTQYF TGCAGTGCCGCCCGGGGAGCCGCCCTGAATACGCAGTATTTT
TRBJ2-5 many TRBV2 . CASSEQETQYF TGTGCCAGCAGTGAGCAAGAGACCCAGTACTTC
TRBJ2-2 few TRBV6-4 TRBD1 CASSDGQGAGELFF TGTGCCAGCAGTGACGGACAGGGGGCCGGGGAGCTGTTTTTT
TRBJ1-1 few TRBV2 TRBD1 CASTRDRNTEAFF TGTGCCAGCACCCGGGACAGGAACACTGAAGCTTTCTTT
TRBJ2-7 many TRBV6-1 TRBD2 CASSSTRGLAGGPYEQYF TGTGCCAGCAGTTCCACCCGAGGTTTAGCGGGAGGGCCCTACGAGCAGTACTTC
TRBJ2-7 . TRBV30 . CAWGDLDSKYEQYF TGTGCCTGGGGCGACCTAGACAGCAAATACGAGCAGTACTTC
TRBJ2-7 many TRBV7-9 . CASSSAAGNEQYF TGTGCCAGCAGCTCCGCTGCGGGGAACGAGCAGTACTTC
TRBJ2-7 few TRBV5-4 . CASSPSSGRARYEQYF TGTGCCAGCAGCCCCAGCAGTGGGCGGGCGCGCTACGAGCAGTACTTC
TRBJ1-2 . TRBV20-1 . CSARTESLYGYTF TGCAGTGCCAGAACAGAGTCGCTCTATGGCTACACCTTC